The 10 T cell receptor beta chains presented below share a single source sample, sequenced in a study of T cell responses to AZD1222 COVID-19 vaccine. Sequenced by immunoSEQ multiplex PCR; TCRdb stores in-frame clones only, minus some. The repertoire holds approximately 79,000 clones, around four fifths seen once, with approximately 1.3% in the top ten. The specimen was peripheral blood, collected 28 days after the second AZD1222 dose. Receptors were obtained from an adult who received the AZD1222 COVID-19 vaccine.

This chain joins TRBV2 and TRBJ2-5; 7 nucleotides match TRBD1. Germline assignment: CDR1 SNHLY and CDR2 FYNNEI. The V and J ends lost 7 bases and 5 bases, in that order; junction bases with no gene match: 13. CDR3 length equals 15 residues. CDR3 nucleotide sequence: TGTGCCAGCAATTCTTTCACGACAGGGTCGGAGACCCAGTACTTC. It specifies CASNSFTTGSETQYF.

The rearrangement joins TRBV28 to TRBJ2-7, with 10 nucleotides matching TRBD1. CDR1 and CDR2 (germline): MDHEN, SYDVKM. The CDR3 has 15 amino acids. The ends lost 4 bases at V and 5 bases at J; junction bases unmatched: 8. The CDR3 DNA follows: TGTGCCAGCAGTTCCCCCGGGACAGGGGACGACGAGCAGTACTTC. Residues: CASSSPGTGDDEQYF.

The chain uses TRBV29-1 and TRBJ1-1; D might be TRBD1 (5 bases). The CDR3 contains 17 residues. Per the germline V gene, CDR1 is SQVTM and CDR2 is ANQGSEA. Trimming took 3 bases from V and 0 from J, leaving 20 bases between them. In nucleotides, the CDR3 is TGCAGCGTTGATTCGGGGGGTATTTCTTCCATGAACACTGAAGCTTTCTTT. Translation: CSVDSGGISSMNTEAFF.

The chain uses TRBV11-2 and TRBJ1-2; possible D gene TRBD1, 5 bases. The CDR3 runs to 13 residues. CDR1 is SGHAT, CDR2 FQNNGV, per germline. The ends were cut back, 5 bases at V and 4 bases at J, with 11 bases in the middle. In DNA, the CDR3 is TGTGCCAGCAGCCCCCAGGGAGGCTATGGCTACACCTTC. Its translation: CASSPQGGYGYTF.

The chain has TRBV19 and TRBJ1-5; D possibly corresponds to TRBD1 (6 bases). This CDR3 is 15 amino acids long. V was trimmed by 0 bases and J by 2 bases, leaving 8 bases between them. Germline assignment: CDR1 LNHDA and CDR2 SQIVND (reference sequence). CDR3 sequence reads: CASSIDRQGNQPQHF. CDR3 coding DNA: TGTGCCAGTAGTATAGACCGACAGGGCAATCAGCCCCAGCATTTT.

This sequence joins TRBV19 and TRBJ1-2, with 9 bases lining up with TRBD1. The J segment lost 8 bases and the V segment lost 3 bases, leaving 7 bases of the junction unmatched. The CDR3 length is 14 residues. CDR1 is LNHDA and CDR2 is SQIVND in the germline V gene (reference sequence). CDR3 nucleotides: TGTGCCAGTAGTATCCCGACAGGGGGAAGCGGCTACACCTTC. Protein: CASSIPTGGSGYTF.

The chain uses TRBV10-3 and TRBJ1-2, with TRBD1 matching over 10 bases. V lost 10 bases, J lost 0 bases, and 5 bases stayed unmatched. The germline V gene encodes CDR1 ENHRY and CDR2 SYGVKD. This CDR3 region has 14 residues. The CDR3 reads CATGQGTPNYGYTF. The CDR3 nucleotides read TGTGCCACGGGACAGGGGACCCCTAACTATGGCTACACCTTC.

The rearrangement joins TRBV28 to TRBJ1-1; 7 bases agree with TRBD1. CDR3 size: 17 residues. The germline gives CDR1 MDHEN, CDR2 SYDVKM. Germline trimming cut 4 bases from V and 0 bases from J; bases unmatched to any gene: 11. CDR3 region: CASSSIKGAFLNTEAFF. CDR3 DNA sequence: TGTGCCAGCAGTTCTATCAAGGGGGCGTTCCTGAACACTGAAGCTTTCTTT.

The chain carries TRBV19 and TRBJ1-2; D is possibly TRBD1 (5 bases). Germline assignment: CDR1 LNHDA and CDR2 SQIVND (reference sequence). V gave up 9 bases and J gave up 6 bases, with 20 bases separating them. The CDR3 has 14 amino acids. This chain's CDR3 is CASAMGRKGHGYTF. CDR3 bases: TGTGCCAGCGCTATGGGGAGGAAGGGACATGGCTACACCTTC.

The rearrangement uses TRBV28 and TRBJ1-2; a weak D match, TRBD1 (6 bases). The CDR3 is 14 amino acids. Trimming took 5 bases from V and 3 from J, leaving 13 bases between them. In germline, CDR1 is MDHEN, CDR2 SYDVKM. In DNA form, the CDR3 reads TGTGCCAGCAGTCCTCAGGGGACCTACTATGGCTACACCTTC. This gives the protein CASSPQGTYYGYTF.